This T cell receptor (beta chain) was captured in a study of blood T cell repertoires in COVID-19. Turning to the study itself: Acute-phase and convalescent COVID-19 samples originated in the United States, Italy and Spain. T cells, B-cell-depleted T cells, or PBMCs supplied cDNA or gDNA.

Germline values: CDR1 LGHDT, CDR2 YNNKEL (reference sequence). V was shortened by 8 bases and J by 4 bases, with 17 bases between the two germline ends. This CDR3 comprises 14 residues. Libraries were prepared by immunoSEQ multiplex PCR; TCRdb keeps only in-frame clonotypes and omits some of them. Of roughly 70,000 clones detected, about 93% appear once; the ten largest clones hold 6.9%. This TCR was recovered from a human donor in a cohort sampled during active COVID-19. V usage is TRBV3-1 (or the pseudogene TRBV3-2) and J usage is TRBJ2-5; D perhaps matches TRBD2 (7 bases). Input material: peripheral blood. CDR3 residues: CASRSWGGRETQYF. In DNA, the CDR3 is TGTGCCAGCCGATCTTGGGGGGGCCGAGAGACCCAGTACTTC.